Sequencing of this TCR beta chain was carried out in a study of T cells in Graves' hyperthyroidism and ophthalmopathy. On the study more broadly: Sampling of peripheral blood happened at initial diagnosis, prior to any treatment. Study results and caveats: Model-based prediction identified ophthalmopathy a median roughly six months prior to its onset. A 13 V-J signature model discriminated ophthalmopathy versus stable hyperthyroidism.

There are many counts of this clonotype. Antigen: not known. Between the trimmed V and J ends, which lost 1 base and 5 bases, there was a span of 8 bases. The CDR3 loop spans 13 amino acids. There were TCR beta CDR3 regions amplified from RNA transcripts. During a first-round RT-PCR of the TCR CDR3, the HTBI primer set was used. In TCRdb, the multiplex PCR reads were re-called with MiXCR into one record per CDR3 protein. The sample holds hundreds of thousands of distinct CDR3 sequences, about 13% seen once. This clonotype originated in a woman younger than 35 with Graves' hyperthyroidism. The chain recombines TRBV12-3 or TRBV12-4 with TRBJ1-2; D unclear. The sequencing input was blood. The CDR3 here is CASSLERPYGYTF. CDR3 DNA sequence: TGTGCCAGCAGTTTAGAACGGCCTTATGGCTACACCTTC.